The 23 T cell receptor beta chains below come from one sample, sequenced in a study of post-analysis software for immune sequencing data. These receptors lack a known antigen. Unique molecular identifiers were present in the TCR beta cDNA libraries. TCRdb fed the PCR reads into MiXCR, producing one record per CDR3 protein. Of fewer than 850,000 distinct CDR3 sequences in the sample, 46% were seen once. Study findings and constraints: Controls had lower frequencies than patients of 4 or 5 TRBV segments, which included TRBV5-6, TRBV5-1 and TRBV20-1.

The sequenced sample was blood. The receptors originated from a girl aged 10 to 17 with multiple sclerosis.

This CDR3 is CASSRLGSLTEQFF. Here the CDR3 DNA reads TGTGCCAGCAGTCGTCTGGGGTCCCTAACTGAGCAGTTCTTC. The V gene is TRBV28, the J gene TRBJ2-1; D uncertain. This CDR3 has 14 amino acids. The germline V gene encodes CDR1 MDHEN and CDR2 SYDVKM. V shed 5 bases and J shed 9 bases, with 17 bases lying between them.

V is TRBV28 and J is TRBJ1-2; D is uncertain. The germline CDR1 and CDR2 sequences are MDHEN and SYDVKM. The CDR3 runs to 14 residues. The V and J ends lost 7 bases and 2 bases respectively, with 14 bases between them. CDR3 coding DNA: TGTGCCAGCATCCCCAATGACGGAAACTATGGCTACACCTTC. This codes for CASIPNDGNYGYTF.

This clonotype was counted only a few times. This sequence joins TRBV20-1 and TRBJ2-3; D ambiguous. The germline gives CDR1 DFQATT, CDR2 SNEGSKA (reference sequence). The CDR3 runs 13 residues. Trimming shortened V by 5 bases and J by 2 bases, and 11 bases separated the two germline ends. The CDR3 is CSAPQEYTDTQYF. In nucleotides, the CDR3 is TGCAGTGCTCCGCAGGAGTACACAGATACGCAGTATTTT.

This clonotype occurred once. The rearrangement uses TRBV3-1 and TRBJ2-5; D is uncertain. V was trimmed by 1 base and J by 0 bases, leaving 9 bases between them. Germline V gene lookup returns CDR1 LGHDT and CDR2 YNNKEL (reference sequence). The CDR3 is 15 amino acids. The CDR3 loop is CASSQGTSNQETQYF. The DNA for the CDR3 is TGTGCCAGCAGCCAAGGGACCTCCAACCAAGAGACCCAGTACTTC.

The rearrangement links TRBV6-5 to TRBJ1-1; TRBD1 matches 8 bases. In germline, CDR1 is MNHEY, CDR2 SVGAGI. The CDR3 contains 16 residues. The ends lost 6 bases at V and 0 bases at J; junction bases unmatched: 9. CDR3 amino acids: CASSPGTGYMNTEAFF. Written as DNA, the CDR3 is TGTGCCAGCAGCCCCGGGACAGGTTACATGAACACTGAAGCTTTCTTT.

To note about this clonotype: At one end the junction does not follow the germline gene, possibly because of a read error. This chain links TRBV20-1 with TRBJ1-2, with a weak D call TRBD1 (6 bases). Germline CDR1 and CDR2: DFQATT and SNEGSKA (reference sequence). The CDR3 length is 11 residues. The CDR3 region is CSAIGTPGHTF. CDR3 nucleotides: TGCAGTGCTATTGGGACACCTGGCCACACCTTC.

The chain has TRBV21-1 and TRBJ2-7; the table's TRBD1 call for D was not verified on the DNA. TRBV21-1 is marked as a pseudogene. The CDR3 is made up of 12 amino acids. CDR3 sequence reads: CASRRLGQKQYF. CDR3 coding DNA: TGTGCCAGCAGGCGCCTCGGGCAGAAGCAGTACTTC.

There are a few counts of this clonotype. The rearrangement uses TRBV3-1 and TRBJ2-3, with TRBD2 as a possible D gene (7 bases). This CDR3 contains 17 residues. The germline CDR1 and CDR2 sequences are LGHDT and YNNKEL (reference sequence). Between the trimmed V and J ends, which lost 2 bases and 1 base, there was a span of 16 bases. CDR3 nucleotide sequence: TGTGCCAGCAGCCAAACGGGAGGAGGGGGAGGCACAGATACGCAGTATTTT. Its protein is CASSQTGGGGGTDTQYF.

The V call is TRBV7-8, the J call TRBJ2-7, with TRBD2 matching over 11 bases. The CDR3 sequence is 17 residues long. V dropped 7 bases and J dropped 2; count of bases not matched to a gene: 13. Germline V gene lookup returns CDR1 SGHVS and CDR2 FQNEAQ. In DNA form, the CDR3 reads TGTGCCAGCACCCTGAGCCCGACTAGCGGGAATACCTACGAGCAGTACTTC. It encodes CASTLSPTSGNTYEQYF. The full variable domain, with the rest looked up from reference TRBV7-8 and TRBJ2-7, is GAGVSQSPRYKVAKRGQDVALRCDPISGHVSLFWYQQALGQGPEFLTYFQNEAQLDKSGLPSDRFFAERPEGSVSTLKIQRTQQEDSAVYLCASTLSPTSGNTYEQYFGPGTRLTVT.

This chain joins TRBV5-5 and TRBJ1-2; tentatively, D is TRBD1 (6 bases). The CDR3 totals 14 residues. Germline V CDR1 and CDR2: SGHKS, YYEKEE (reference sequence). V was clipped by 4 bases and J by 4 bases, with 14 bases between them. Written as DNA, the CDR3 is TGTGCCAGCAGCGAAGGGGGGACATCCTATGGCTACACCTTC. This codes for CASSEGGTSYGYTF. Combining the CDR3 with reference TRBV5-5 and TRBJ1-2 gives the whole variable domain DAGVTQSPTHLIKTRGQQVTLRCSPISGHKSVSWYQQVLGQGPQFIFQYYEKEERGRGNFPDRFSARQFPNYSSELNVNALLLGDSALYLCASSEGGTSYGYTFGSGTRLTVV.

The table lists this clonotype with a few counts. V usage is TRBV5-1 and J usage is TRBJ2-4; 8 bases are shared with TRBD1. The DNA end lines up better with TRBJ2-7; the J call may be wrong. The length of the CDR3 is 14 residues. CDR1 is SGHRS, CDR2 YFSETQ, per germline. The DNA of the CDR3 is TGCGCCAGCAGCTCCGAGACAGGGGACGACGAGCAGTACTTC. As protein: CASSSETGDDEQYF.

J is TRBJ2-3 and V is TRBV11-3, with a tentative D call TRBD1 (6 bases). This CDR3 has 12 amino acids. The germline V and J ends were trimmed by 2 bases and 11 bases, with 11 bases remaining between them. Germline lookup yields CDR1 SGHNT and CDR2 YENEEA. CDR3 coding DNA: TGTGCCAGCAGCTTAAAAACAGGGAGGCAGTATTTT. Protein: CASSLKTGRQYF.

The chain uses TRBV4-3 and TRBJ1-2; 9 positions match TRBD1. The J segment lost 1 base and the V segment lost 0 bases, leaving 6 bases of the junction unmatched. This CDR3 spans 17 amino acids. CDR1 and CDR2 from the germline V gene are LGHNA and YSLEER. CDR3 loop: CASSQEIGQGFNYGYTF. The CDR3 DNA follows: TGCGCCAGCAGCCAAGAGATTGGACAGGGGTTTAACTATGGCTACACCTTC.

V usage is TRBV7-6 and J usage is TRBJ2-1; 7 bases are shared with TRBD2. Germline V lookup: CDR1 SGHVS, CDR2 FNYEAQ. V was pared by 0 bases and J by 7 bases, with 3 bases of the junction left unmatched. CDR3 length: 14 residues. DNA of the CDR3: TGTGCCAGCAGCTTAGCCGCGGGAGTGAATGAGCAGTTCTTC. Its translation: CASSLAAGVNEQFF.

This sequence joins TRBV4-3 and TRBJ2-1; TRBD2 aligns across 12 bases. Germline values: CDR1 LGHNA, CDR2 YSLEER. The CDR3 extends over 18 amino acids. Trimming took 4 bases from V and 5 from J; bases not matched to a gene: 12. The CDR3 here is CASSRWLAGGPGHNEQFF. The CDR3 coding sequence is TGCGCCAGCAGCCGTTGGCTAGCGGGAGGGCCAGGCCACAATGAGCAGTTCTTC.

This rearrangement joins TRBV6-6 to TRBJ2-3; TRBD1 aligns across 10 bases. The CDR3 runs 15 residues. With V trimmed by 6 bases and J by 6 bases, 9 bases remained unmatched. The V gene's germline CDR1 is MNHNY and CDR2 SVGAGI (reference sequence). CDR3 amino acids: CASSGRDRGPDTQYF. CDR3 nucleotides: TGTGCCAGCAGCGGCCGGGACAGGGGACCCGATACGCAGTATTTT.

The chain has TRBV20-1 and TRBJ2-4; 8 positions agree with TRBD2. The last part of the DNA fits TRBJ2-5 better; the J call may be wrong. In germline, CDR1 is DFQATT, CDR2 SNEGSKA (reference sequence). This CDR3 comprises 14 residues. The DNA for the CDR3 is TGCAGCGTGAAAGGAGCGGGAGACGGGAAGACCCAGTACTTC. As protein: CSVKGAGDGKTQYF.

V usage is TRBV3-1 and J usage is TRBJ2-7; tentatively, D is TRBD1 or TRBD2 (6 bases each). The CDR3 sequence is 15 residues long. From germline, CDR1 is LGHDT and CDR2 YNNKEL (reference sequence). Trimming pared 0 bases from V and 10 bases from J, leaving 19 bases between. The CDR3: CASSQDREGTGTQYF. The CDR3 DNA is TGTGCCAGCAGCCAAGATCGCGAAGGAACAGGGACTCAGTACTTC.

V is TRBV11-1 and J is TRBJ2-4; 7 bases match TRBD1. The end of the DNA aligns better with TRBJ2-7, so the J call may be wrong. From germline, CDR1 is SGHAT and CDR2 FQDESV (reference sequence). The CDR3 has 13 amino acids. Written as DNA, the CDR3 is TGTGCCAGCAGCGCGGACAGGAACTACGAGCAGTACTTC. Its translation is CASSADRNYEQYF.

Only a few counts were recorded for this clonotype. V usage is TRBV30 and J usage is TRBJ1-2; D not resolved. With 8 bases removed from V and 4 bases from J, the gap between germline ends came to 8 bases. This CDR3 is built from 10 residues. Germline-derived CDR1 and CDR2 are GTSNPN and SVGIG (reference sequence). CDR3: CALGGYGYTF. The CDR3 bases are TGTGCCCTGGGTGGCTATGGCTACACCTTC.

The chain joins TRBV29-1 to TRBJ2-3; D gene ambiguous. Germline V gene sequence: CDR1 SQVTM, CDR2 ANQGSEA. The CDR3 runs to 13 residues. V was clipped by 6 bases and J by 3 bases, with 13 bases between them. CDR3: CSVREGMTDTQYF. Written as DNA, the CDR3 is TGCAGCGTCCGCGAAGGGATGACAGATACGCAGTATTTT.

This clonotype showed up many times. The chain has TRBV2 and TRBJ2-3; TRBD2 aligns across 7 bases. Germline V gene data show CDR1 as SNHLY and CDR2 as FYNNEI. The length of the CDR3 is 12 residues. Trimming took 6 bases from V and 5 from J; bases not matched to a gene: 2. The CDR3 DNA sequence: TGTGCCAGCAGCTCTAGCGGAGATACGCAGTATTTT. Its translation: CASSSSGDTQYF.

A few counts support this clonotype. The chain links TRBV9 to TRBJ2-3; a weak D match, TRBD2 (6 bases). CDR3 length: 14 amino acids. V lost 0 bases and J lost 7, with 12 bases in between. Germline V gene data show CDR1 as SGDLS and CDR2 as YYNGEE. CDR3 coding DNA: TGTGCCAGCAGCGTAGATGGGAGGACAAATACGCAGTATTTT. This encodes CASSVDGRTNTQYF.